One sample yielded the 2 T cell receptor beta chains listed below, sequenced in a study of blood T cell repertoires in COVID-19. Some clones are missing from TCRdb's copy, which holds only in-frame ones; the method was immunoSEQ multiplex PCR. The data hold about 140,000 clones, with about 80% observed a single time. Sequenced sample: peripheral blood. Receptors originate from a man aged 70 or older who had recovered from COVID-19.

This clone was found once. This rearrangement joins TRBV29-1 to TRBJ1-1, with unresolved D. CDR1 is SQVTM, CDR2 ANQGSEA, per germline. Trimming shortened V by 3 bases and J by 1 base, and 9 bases separated the two germline ends. This CDR3 is built from 13 residues. This CDR3 is CSVDAGWNTEAFF. DNA for the CDR3: TGCAGCGTTGACGCCGGGTGGAACACTGAAGCTTTCTTT.

J is TRBJ1-4 and V is TRBV30; D possibly corresponds to TRBD1 (5 bases). Trimming left V 1 base short and J 3 bases short, with 12 bases between. CDR1 and CDR2 (germline): GTSNPN, SVGIG (reference sequence). The CDR3 loop spans 15 amino acids. The CDR3 bases are TGTGCCTGGAGTGGGGGCTGGGGTTCTAATGAAAAACTGTTTTTT. Its protein product is CAWSGGWGSNEKLFF.